This T cell receptor beta chain stems from a study of post-analysis software for immune sequencing data. Turning to the study itself: Both relapsing-remitting and secondary progressive multiple sclerosis featured among the disease courses, as did progressive-relapsing multiple sclerosis.

With regard to this clonotype: The antigen remains unidentified.

The TCR beta cDNA libraries contained unique molecular identifiers. Each batch of roughly 1 to 11 million T cells produced approximately 470,000 cDNA molecules. TCRdb used MiXCR to reprocess the PCR reads, holding one entry per CDR3 protein. This table has about 460,000 distinct CDR3 sequences, around 40% appearing once. Study-level results: Controls showed lower frequencies than patients for four to six TRBV segments, and TRBV5-6, TRBV5-1 and TRBV20-1 were among these. F measure showed strong co-clustering of same-batch samples. Compared with controls, patients showed significantly lower normalized Chao1 diversity.

Trimming left V 1 base short and J 7 bases short, with 15 bases between. CDR3 length: 14 amino acids. The germline V gene has CDR1 SGHRS and CDR2 YFSETQ. The clonotype comes from a girl aged 10 to 17 with multiple sclerosis. The gene calls are TRBV5-1 and TRBJ2-7; D is ambiguous. Sample: blood. CDR3 DNA: TGCGCCAGCAGCTTGATCGGCGGATACAATGAGCAGTACTTC. Its translation is CASSLIGGYNEQYF. Supplemented by reference TRBV5-1 and TRBJ2-7, the full variable domain reads KAGVTQTPRYLIKTRGQQVTLSCSPISGHRSVSWYQQTPGQGLQFLFEYFSETQRNKGNFPGRFSGRQFSNSRSEMNVSTLELGDSALYLCASSLIGGYNEQYFGPGTRLTVT.